This T cell receptor beta chain was sequenced in a study of blood T cell repertoires in COVID-19. Study as a whole: The United States, Italy and Spain provided the acute and convalescent COVID-19 samples. The cDNA or gDNA used as material had been derived from T cells, B-cell-depleted T cells, or PBMCs.

In the original workflow: Reference gene primer amplification gave nucleated cell count estimates. Assay: immunoSEQ multiplex PCR; the TCRdb copy retains only in-frame clones and omits some. V, J and clone size were drawn from that table, and D and trimming were deduced from the DNA. Of under 450,000 clones detected, less than 90% appear once; the ten largest clones hold over 4.5%. This CDR3 contains 14 residues. Germline V gene lookup returns CDR1 LGHDT and CDR2 YNNKEL (reference sequence). Trimming pared 6 bases from V and 2 bases from J, leaving 13 bases between. The recovered donors of Cohort 3 showed two negative PCRs, clearance, or symptom resolution.

The source is a woman aged 50 to 60 who had recovered from COVID-19. Sequenced sample: PBMCs or T cells enriched from blood (not recorded which). The chain employs TRBV3-1 (or the pseudogene TRBV3-2) and TRBJ2-5, with D possibly TRBD2 on 6 matching bases. The CDR3 loop reads CASSHVGLQETQYF. In nucleotides, the CDR3 is TGTGCCAGCAGTCACGTGGGACTTCAAGAGACCCAGTACTTC.